The clone carrying this T cell receptor beta chain showed up just a few times. Antigen unknown. V was shortened by 0 bases and J by 3 bases, with 17 bases between the two germline ends. CDR1 is PRHDT and CDR2 is FYEKMQ in the germline V gene (reference sequence). CDR3 size: 18 residues. This specimen comes from a study of naive and memory T cell subsets. Regarding the study as a whole: Naive and memory subsets had different power law exponents for TCR abundance. Activation and differentiation may alter RNA-based TCR counts.

Both TRBC1 and TRBC2 were covered by a beta constant-region primer of two equimolar oligonucleotides. The cDNA 3' end received a ligated single-stranded oligonucleotide carrying the SP2 primer and a 12-nucleotide UMI. TCRdb re-analysed the UMI-ligation and nested PCR reads in MiXCR, keeping a single row per CDR3 protein. Seen here are roughly 140,000 distinct CDR3 sequences, about 18% observed once, and the top ten hold roughly 0.13%. CD8 T cells were positively selected from what remained after CD4 positive selection. This chain links TRBV13 with TRBJ2-2; D not certain. Sequencing used naive CD4+ T cells from blood. This receptor was taken from a human donor in good health. The CDR3 coding sequence is TGTGCCAGCAGCTTAGGCCGGGTAAACCGGTGGTACACCGGGGAGCTGTTTTTT. This translates into CASSLGRVNRWYTGELFF.